This TCR beta chain was retrieved from a study of read filtering for tumor transcriptome and immune sequencing. Study overall: Revised staging placed fewer than ten patients in R-ISS I, some 17 in II, 6 or 7 in III. TCR-mapped reads were about 3.5 to 10.27 million with IR-seq versus about 85 to 1,300 with RNA-seq.

Points on this clonotype: Its specificity is unknown. Just one base apart from a much larger clone, this may be a read error. The final CDR3 position lacks the conserved phenylalanine or tryptophan, pointing to a likely read error.

From roughly 400 ng of RNA, a library with molecular barcoded alpha/delta and beta/gamma adaptors was made. Using its own MiXCR run on the reads, TCRdb lists one record per CDR3 protein. The data hold 35,000 to 40,000 distinct CDR3 sequences, with roughly 15% observed a single time. The CDR3 covers 15 residues. Trimming shortened V by 3 bases and J by 4 bases, and 15 bases separated the two germline ends. The germline V gene encodes CDR1 SQVTM and CDR2 ANQGSEA. The study, taken as a whole, reports: The sorted CD138-negative fraction was a mixed bone marrow immune population, not purified T cells. RNA-seq captured clonotypes less deeply and reliably than IR-seq.

The clonotype originates from a donor at least 40 years old with multiple myeloma. Sequences were obtained from a population of CD138-negative cells sorted from bone marrow. J is TRBJ2-2 and V is TRBV29-1, with a possible D match to TRBD2 (7 bases). The CDR3 spells CSVDRGGRGTGELFL. As DNA, the CDR3 is TGCAGCGTTGACAGGGGTGGGAGGGGCACCGGGGAGCTGTTTTTA.